The source of this TCR beta chain is a study of neurological immune-mediated disorders. This clonotype was found many times. This CDR3 spans 13 amino acids. Trimming removed 3 bases at V and 0 bases at J, with 8 bases between. Germline V gives CDR1 DFQATT, CDR2 SNEGSKA (reference sequence). TCRdb fed the 5' RACE reads into MiXCR, producing one record per CDR3 protein. The sample shows approximately 30,000 distinct CDR3 sequences, approximately 6% of them seen only once. The TCR originated in a woman in her forties or fifties in good health. The J gene is TRBJ1-2, the V gene TRBV20-1, with D perhaps matching TRBD1 (5 bases). Material: CD4+ T cells from blood. CDR3 coding DNA: TGCAGTGCTAGGACAGCCTCTAACTATGGCTACACCTTC. Translating it yields CSARTASNYGYTF.